Presented here are 32 T cell receptor beta chains from one specimen sequenced in a study of T cell responses to AZD1222 COVID-19 vaccine. Only in-frame clones appear in the TCRdb table, and some are missing; sequencing was by immunoSEQ multiplex PCR. Of around 89,000 clones listed, approximately 91% are singletons. This specimen consisted of peripheral blood, obtained on day 0 of AZD1222 vaccination. Every receptor here comes from an adult in good health.

This clone showed up just once. V usage is TRBV4-1 and J usage is TRBJ1-3, with D unclear. The CDR3 loop spans 15 amino acids. Between the trimmed V and J ends, which lost 4 bases and 0 bases, there was a span of 10 bases. Germline lookup yields CDR1 MGHRA and CDR2 YSYEKL. In DNA form, the CDR3 reads TGCGCCAGCAGCCCCCAATCCGCCTCTGGAAACACCATATATTTT. Protein sequence: CASSPQSASGNTIYF.

V usage is TRBV19 and J usage is TRBJ2-1; D remains ambiguous. Germline loops: CDR1 LNHDA, CDR2 SQIVND (reference sequence). Trimming removed 2 bases at V and 2 bases at J, with 10 bases between. The CDR3 runs 15 residues. The chain's CDR3 is CASSIRAGPYNEQFF. In nucleotides, the CDR3 is TGTGCCAGTAGTATAAGGGCTGGCCCCTACAATGAGCAGTTCTTC. The complete variable domain, with remaining parts taken from reference TRBV19 and TRBJ2-1, reads DGGITQSPKYLFRKEGQNVTLSCEQNLNHDAMYWYRQDPGQGLRLIYYSQIVNDFQKGDIAEGYSVSREKKESFPLTVTSAQKNPTAFYLCASSIRAGPYNEQFFGPGTRLTVL.

V is TRBV30 and J is TRBJ1-3; tentatively, D is TRBD1 (5 bases). From germline, CDR1 is GTSNPN and CDR2 SVGIG (reference sequence). The CDR3 runs 14 residues. Between the trimmed V and J ends, which lost 7 bases and 1 base, there was a span of 14 bases. The DNA of the CDR3 is TGTGCCTCTTTGTCCGGGGGATCTGGAAACACCATATATTTT. It codes for CASLSGGSGNTIYF.

The chain combines TRBV5-1 with TRBJ1-1; D gene unclear. Germline V CDR1 and CDR2: SGHRS, YFSETQ. V gave up 1 base and J gave up 0 bases, with 10 bases separating them. The CDR3 totals 15 residues. CDR3 loop: CASSLRTGLNTEAFF. The CDR3 region has the DNA TGCGCCAGCAGCTTGCGTACCGGTCTGAACACTGAAGCTTTCTTT.

V usage is TRBV6-1 and J usage is TRBJ2-4; TRBD1 agrees at 8 bases. V was pared by 3 bases and J by 6 bases, with 10 bases of the junction left unmatched. In germline, CDR1 is MNHNS, CDR2 SASEGT. The CDR3 runs 16 residues. Here the CDR3 DNA reads TGTGCCAGCAGTGAGAGAACATCGGGACAGGTAAACATTCAGTACTTC. It translates to CASSERTSGQVNIQYF.

The chain couples TRBV6-2 or TRBV6-3 to TRBJ2-6; a weak D match, TRBD2 (5 bases). V was cut by 2 bases and J by 0 bases, with 5 bases left in between. Germline lookup yields CDR1 MNHEY and CDR2 SVGEGT. The CDR3 contains 15 residues. The CDR3 region is CASSYEGSGANVLTF. CDR3 sequence (DNA): TGTGCCAGCAGTTACGAGGGCTCTGGGGCCAACGTCCTGACTTTC.

The chain employs TRBV4-2 and TRBJ1-1, with a possible D match to TRBD1 (5 bases). In germline, CDR1 is LGHNA, CDR2 YNFKEQ. The CDR3 length is 15 residues. V lost 4 bases and J lost 5, with 17 bases in between. The CDR3 DNA sequence: TGTGCCAGCAGCCCCTTTGGGGGATTCGGGACTGAAGCTTTCTTT. It yields the protein CASSPFGGFGTEAFF.

J is TRBJ2-7 and V is TRBV7-8; the match to TRBD1 covers 8 bases. V trimming: 5 bases; J trimming: 5 bases; junction bases outside the gene matches: 8. CDR3 size: 14 residues. Germline V gene lookup returns CDR1 SGHVS and CDR2 FQNEAQ. CDR3 DNA: TGTGCCAGCAGCCAAAGGACAGGGAGCAACGAGCAGTACTTC. Protein product: CASSQRTGSNEQYF.

The chain has TRBV7-2 and TRBJ1-2; 9 bases map to TRBD1. Germline CDR1 reads SGHTA; CDR2 reads FQGNSA. The V gene end was trimmed by 5 bases and the J gene end by 4 bases; junction bases not matched to a gene: 8. CDR3 size: 15 residues. The DNA for the CDR3 is TGTGCCAGCAGCCCCGACCAGACAGGGGGCTATGGCTACACCTTC. Amino acids: CASSPDQTGGYGYTF.

V and J are TRBV6-1 and TRBJ1-5; D is unclear. Germline CDR1 MNHNS, CDR2 SASEGT. The CDR3 totals 13 residues. The V gene lost 0 bases and the J gene lost 4 bases, with 4 bases spanning the gap. The CDR3 nucleotides read TGTGCCAGCAGTGAAGCCAGAAATCAGCCCCAGCATTTT. This encodes CASSEARNQPQHF.

This rearrangement joins TRBV9 to TRBJ2-7; 9 bases align to TRBD1. This CDR3 comprises 14 residues. Looked up from germline, CDR1 is SGDLS and CDR2 is YYNGEE. J lost 6 bases, V lost 4 bases, and 8 bases had no gene match. Written as DNA, the CDR3 is TGTGCCAGCAGCATCGGGACAGGGAACTTCGAGCAGTACTTC. Protein product: CASSIGTGNFEQYF.

The chain has TRBV6-2 or TRBV6-3 and TRBJ1-5, with D unclear. V was pared by 6 bases and J by 3 bases, with 12 bases between. Looked up from germline, CDR1 is MNHEY and CDR2 is SVGEGT. The CDR3 is made up of 14 amino acids. CDR3 nucleotide sequence: TGTGCCAGCAGCCAGGCACTCCCCAATCAGCCCCAGCATTTT. Translation: CASSQALPNQPQHF.

The genes are TRBV24-1 and TRBJ2-1; weak D call: TRBD2 (7 bases). V was clipped by 3 bases and J by 3 bases, with 17 bases between them. Germline loops: CDR1 KGHDR, CDR2 SFDVKD. This CDR3 spans 17 amino acids. CDR3: CATSDPVRGGVYNEQFF. The DNA for the CDR3 is TGTGCCACCAGTGATCCGGTGAGGGGGGGTGTCTACAATGAGCAGTTCTTC.

The J gene is TRBJ1-4, the V gene TRBV11-2, with TRBD1 as a possible D gene (6 bases). The CDR3 is 13 amino acids. Germline loops: CDR1 SGHAT, CDR2 FQNNGV. The V end lost 8 bases, the J end lost 5 bases, and 12 bases lay between the germline ends. The CDR3 coding sequence is TGTGCCAGCCATAGGACAGAGAATGAAAAACTGTTTTTT. Its protein product is CASHRTENEKLFF.

CDR3 residues: CASSSDVASGGNTIYF. CDR3 coding DNA: TGTGCCAGTAGTTCGGACGTAGCCTCTGGCGGAAACACCATATATTTT. The gene calls are TRBV19 and TRBJ1-3; D is unclear. Germline V gives CDR1 LNHDA, CDR2 SQIVND (reference sequence). Trimming removed 5 bases from V and 4 bases from J, with 18 bases in between. This CDR3 is built from 16 residues.

The chain employs TRBV12-3 or TRBV12-4 and TRBJ1-1, with unresolved D. This CDR3 is built from 13 residues. V was trimmed by 2 bases and J by 0 bases, leaving 4 bases between them. The CDR3 DNA sequence: TGTGCCAGCAGTTTACAGGTGAACACTGAAGCTTTCTTT. Amino acid sequence: CASSLQVNTEAFF.

The V and J genes are TRBV6-5 and TRBJ2-1; TRBD1 might be the D (6 bases). CDR1 is MNHEY, CDR2 SVGAGI, per germline. CDR3 length equals 15 residues. The V gene lost 5 bases and the J gene lost 0 bases, with 11 bases spanning the gap. The CDR3 loop reads CASSPVRGSYNEQFF. DNA of the CDR3: TGTGCCAGCAGTCCCGTCAGGGGCTCCTACAATGAGCAGTTCTTC.

The chain couples TRBV7-2 to TRBJ1-5; perhaps TRBD1 as D (6 bases). V was cut by 4 bases and J by 9 bases, with 13 bases left in between. Germline values: CDR1 SGHTA, CDR2 FQGNSA. This CDR3 region has 13 residues. Here the CDR3 DNA reads TGTGCCAGCAGCTCAGACCTCAGGGGGCCCCAGCATTTT. Translated, it gives CASSSDLRGPQHF.

V and J are TRBV4-3 and TRBJ2-7; no clear D. Germline V CDR1 and CDR2: LGHNA, YSLEER. V lost 4 bases and J lost 1, with 8 bases in between. The CDR3 has 13 amino acids. The CDR3 here is CASSPLVSYEQYF. CDR3 sequence (DNA): TGCGCCAGCAGCCCCCTCGTATCCTACGAGCAGTACTTC.

V gene TRBV27 combines with J gene TRBJ1-1; possibly TRBD1 for D (6 bases). Per the germline V gene, CDR1 is MNHEY and CDR2 is SMNVEV (reference sequence). The CDR3 length is 14 residues. The V end was cut by 2 bases, the J end by 3 bases, with 10 bases between. CDR3 region: CASSLPGTHTEAFF. DNA for the CDR3: TGTGCCAGCAGTTTACCCGGGACACACACTGAAGCTTTCTTT.

The chain has TRBV28 and TRBJ1-2; TRBD1 matches 9 bases. Germline trimming cut 5 bases from V and 4 bases from J; bases unmatched to any gene: 5. The germline CDR1 and CDR2 sequences are MDHEN and SYDVKM. CDR3 length: 14 residues. CDR3 loop: CASSLGQGSYGYTF. CDR3 nucleotides: TGTGCCAGCAGTCTAGGACAGGGGAGCTATGGCTACACCTTC.

The chain combines TRBV4-2 with TRBJ1-1, with D unresolved. The ends were cut back, 1 base at V and 3 bases at J, with 18 bases in the middle. Germline assignment: CDR1 LGHNA and CDR2 YNFKEQ. The CDR3 is 17 residues long. The DNA of the CDR3 is TGTGCCAGCAGCCAAGCCCATTCGCGCTCTAGGGACACTGAAGCTTTCTTT. Translated: CASSQAHSRSRDTEAFF.

A few counts support this clone. The V call is TRBV11-3, the J call TRBJ2-1; 16 nucleotides match TRBD2. This CDR3 is built from 15 residues. CDR1 and CDR2 (germline): SGHNT, YENEEA. Unmatched junction bases numbered 7, after V lost 3 bases and J lost 14 bases. CDR3 in DNA: TGTGCCAGCAGCTTTGGGACTAGCGGGGGGGTCCCGAAGTTCTTC. Translating it yields CASSFGTSGGVPKFF.

This chain joins TRBV11-1 and TRBJ2-1; TRBD2 agrees at 7 bases. The CDR3 covers 16 residues. Germline V CDR1 and CDR2: SGHAT, FQDESV (reference sequence). The V and J ends lost 6 bases and 5 bases, in that order; junction bases with no gene match: 13. CDR3 DNA: TGTGCCAGCAGATACACCCGGGGGGTATCCCACAATGAGCAGTTCTTC. As protein: CASRYTRGVSHNEQFF.

The J gene is TRBJ2-2, the V gene TRBV15; TRBD2 matches 11 bases. The length of the CDR3 is 16 residues. V shed 3 bases, J shed 4 bases, and the junction held 4 bases outside the gene matches. Germline V gene data show CDR1 as LNHNV and CDR2 as YYDKDF (reference sequence). The chain's CDR3 is CATSRGLAVVTGELFF. The CDR3 DNA follows: TGTGCCACCAGCAGGGGACTAGCGGTCGTCACCGGGGAGCTGTTTTTT.

The chain carries TRBV7-3 and TRBJ2-1, with D maybe TRBD1 (6 bases). Germline CDR1 is SGHTA and CDR2 is FQGTGA. The CDR3 is 15 residues long. V was cut by 4 bases and J by 3 bases, with 13 bases left in between. CDR3 residues: CASSSDRQRYNEQFF. Written as DNA, the CDR3 is TGTGCCAGCAGCTCTGACAGGCAACGCTACAATGAGCAGTTCTTC.

This chain uses TRBV7-2 with TRBJ1-5; tentative D call: TRBD1 (6 bases). The ends were cut back, 5 bases at V and 1 base at J, with 15 bases in the middle. The germline gives CDR1 SGHTA, CDR2 FQGNSA. CDR3 length: 16 amino acids. This CDR3 reads CASSQTQGKSNQPQHF. The CDR3 DNA follows: TGTGCCAGCAGCCAAACACAGGGAAAGAGCAATCAGCCCCAGCATTTT. Using reference TRBV7-2 and TRBJ1-5 for the parts outside the CDR3, the full variable domain is GAGVSQSPSNKVTEKGKDVELRCDPISGHTALYWYRQSLGQGLEFLIYFQGNSAPDKSGLPSDRFSAERTGGSVSTLTIQRTQQEDSAVYLCASSQTQGKSNQPQHFGDGTRLSIL.

This chain uses TRBV4-2 with TRBJ2-1; D might be TRBD2 (7 bases). The CDR3 covers 16 residues. Germline CDR1 is LGHNA and CDR2 is YNFKEQ. The V end lost 4 bases, the J end lost 1 base, and 14 bases lay between the germline ends. CDR3 sequence (DNA): TGTGCCAGCAGCCGACTAGAGGGGGGGTCCTACAATGAGCAGTTCTTC. It encodes CASSRLEGGSYNEQFF.

This chain connects TRBV6-5 to TRBJ1-1; D unclear. Looked up from germline, CDR1 is MNHEY and CDR2 is SVGAGI. The CDR3 is 13 residues long. V lost 1 base and J 4 bases, leaving 7 bases between the germline ends. The CDR3 spells CASSYWESTEAFF. The CDR3 bases are TGTGCCAGCAGTTACTGGGAGAGCACTGAAGCTTTCTTT.

CDR3 loop: CATSGAVNEKLFF. The CDR3 DNA sequence: TGTGCCACCTCAGGGGCGGTCAATGAAAAACTGTTTTTT. The chain joins TRBV19 to TRBJ1-4; TRBD1 might be the D (6 bases). Trimming stripped 10 bases from V and 5 bases from J, with 14 bases between. CDR1 and CDR2 from the germline V gene are LNHDA and SQIVND (reference sequence). This CDR3 spans 13 amino acids.

Here the CDR3 reads CASSIVGQGYGYTF. CDR3 nucleotide sequence: TGTGCCAGTAGTATCGTGGGACAGGGTTATGGCTACACCTTC. The J gene is TRBJ1-2, the V gene TRBV19, with 9 bases that match TRBD1. This CDR3 contains 14 residues. The V gene end was trimmed by 3 bases and the J gene end by 5 bases; junction bases not matched to a gene: 4. CDR1 and CDR2 (germline): LNHDA, SQIVND (reference sequence).

The rearrangement links TRBV12-5 to TRBJ2-1, with 12 bases aligning to TRBD2. The germline V gene has CDR1 LGHNT and CDR2 FRNRAP. The CDR3 has 16 amino acids. With 3 bases clipped from V and 9 bases from J, the junction kept 9 bases outside the gene matches. The CDR3 DNA reads TGTGCTAGTGGTTTCCTCCTAGCGGGGGGGCCTGGTGAGCAGTTCTTC. Protein product: CASGFLLAGGPGEQFF.